This T cell receptor (beta chain) was recorded in a study of low-dose radiotherapy and immunotherapy resistance in tumors. Overall study context: Radiation delivery to Cohort 1 consisted of 0.5 Gy per fraction every 2 weeks, summing to 6.5 Gy. TRAV and TRBV primers primed cDNA for both TCRalpha and TCRbeta. It was 1 Gy per fraction every two weeks that Cohort 2 received, adding up to 13 Gy over 26 weeks. The study administered intravenous cyclophosphamide at 200 mg/m2 every two weeks, one day ahead of radiation and immunotherapy.

This CDR3 is 16 amino acids long. Time point in this sample: after trial treatment. Treatment defined: LDRT plus nivolumab, ipilimumab, low-dose cyclophosphamide and aspirin (RACIN trial). Amplification, which lasted 20 to 25 PCR cycles, used a constant-region primer and V-primer adapter to amplify TCRs. Via MiXCR, TCRdb re-called the reads, giving one row per CDR3 protein. This repertoire shows approximately 52,000 distinct CDR3 sequences, approximately 31% found once; its top ten account for under 8.5%. Points on this clonotype: Possible read error: a much larger clone is one base away.

The genes are TRBV26 and TRBJ2-7. TRBV26 is reported as a pseudogene. The receptor was isolated from a male donor with rectosigmoid adenocarcinoma. Sequencing used PBMCs, obtained after low-dose radiotherapy plus immunotherapy. The CDR3 sequence: CASSLEGIGIRYEQYF. The CDR3 DNA is TGTGCCAGCAGTTTAGAAGGGATTGGTATCCGCTACGAGCAGTACTTC.